This is a list of T cell receptor beta chains from one sample in a study of blood T cell repertoires in COVID-19. Measured with immunoSEQ multiplex PCR; TCRdb has only the in-frame clones, and not every one. This sample has 95,000 to 110,000 clones; around 87% occur once, and the top ten carry 15%. Sequenced sample: peripheral blood. The receptors here all came from a man between 45 and 60 years old with acute or convalescent COVID-19. Both conserved end residues are trimmed from each CDR3. Expanded clones are given a class, and other clones once, few, many or no size at all.

v_call	j_call	clone_size	cdr3_aa
TRBV28	TRBJ2-1	NA	ASRTGGSYNEQF
TRBV5-6	TRBJ1-6	NA	ASSLAGTENSPLH
TRBV15	TRBJ2-1	NA	ATSSGTGGVRSNEQF
TRBV6-5	TRBJ1-3	NA	ASTDQALSRNTIY
TRBV2	TRBJ2-5	NA	ASSEGGLQETQY
TRBV2	TRBJ2-5	NA	ASSEARTEQETQY
TRBV7-9	TRBJ2-1	few	ASSLHSGRAGEQF
TRBV29-1	TRBJ1-1	NA	SVLGQGAWGAF
TRBV10-3	TRBJ2-7	NA	ATALGGDHEQY
TRBV28	TRBJ1-4	NA	ASSRDAATNEKLF
TRBV29-1	TRBJ1-1	few	SVWGDTEAF
TRBV4-1	TRBJ1-2	once	ASSQDRTGLRGYT
TRBV11-2	TRBJ2-1	NA	ASSAGLPGPEQF
TRBV4-1	TRBJ2-1	NA	ASSQAWREHSYNEQF
TRBV24-1	TRBJ2-7	NA	ATSAAPGSGQY
TRBV25-1	TRBJ2-7	NA	ASKGQELHGEQY
TRBV6-5	TRBJ2-2	NA	ASTHAGLGELF
TRBV5-1	TRBJ2-7	NA	ASSPRTGLTYEQY